A single sample is the source of the 16 T cell receptor beta chains below, sequenced in a study of neoadjuvant nivolumab and ipilimumab in lung cancer. TCRdb keeps only in-frame clones here, not all; method: immunoSEQ multiplex PCR. Of 6,500 to 8,500 clones in the sample, around nine tenths were seen once. Sequencing was performed on tumor tissue, taken after neoadjuvant nivolumab, alone or with ipilimumab, at or shortly before surgery. These receptors all stem from an adult with non-small cell lung cancer. Some clones in this sample may be carry-over from other donors' samples.

V usage is TRBV5-1 and J usage is TRBJ1-2; perhaps TRBD1 as D (6 bases). With 0 bases removed from V and 2 bases from J, the gap between germline ends came to 11 bases. Per the germline V gene, CDR1 is SGHRS and CDR2 is YFSETQ. The CDR3 runs to 15 residues. CDR3 region: CASSLVEGTNYGYTF. The CDR3 DNA reads as TGCGCCAGCAGCTTGGTTGAAGGGACAAACTATGGCTACACCTTC. The whole variable domain, remainder taken from reference TRBV5-1 and TRBJ1-2, is KAGVTQTPRYLIKTRGQQVTLSCSPISGHRSVSWYQQTPGQGLQFLFEYFSETQRNKGNFPGRFSGRQFSNSRSEMNVSTLELGDSALYLCASSLVEGTNYGYTFGSGTRLTVV.

This chain joins TRBV27 and TRBJ2-5, with TRBD2 matching over 10 bases. J lost 4 bases, V lost 6 bases, and 2 bases had no gene match. The CDR3 sequence is 13 residues long. Germline V gene data show CDR1 as MNHEY and CDR2 as SMNVEV (reference sequence). The CDR3 DNA is TGTGCCAGCAGGGTAGCGGGAGGAGAGACCCAGTACTTC. Amino acids: CASRVAGGETQYF.

The chain uses TRBV7-9 and TRBJ1-2; D might be TRBD1 (5 bases). The V gene lost 1 base and the J gene lost 4 bases, with 13 bases spanning the gap. The germline V gene has CDR1 SEHNR and CDR2 FQNEAQ (reference sequence). The CDR3 totals 15 residues. CDR3 region: CASSLVGESSYGYTF. DNA of the CDR3: TGTGCCAGCAGCTTAGTGGGGGAGTCAAGCTATGGCTACACCTTC.

This clone showed up just a few times. The chain carries TRBV6-5 and TRBJ2-3; D might be TRBD2 (5 bases). Germline CDR1 and CDR2: MNHEY and SVGAGI. This CDR3 contains 15 residues. Between the trimmed V and J ends, which lost 0 bases and 2 bases, there was a span of 9 bases. The CDR3 coding sequence is TGTGCCAGCAGTTACTCAGCGGTTCACACAGATACGCAGTATTTT. It codes for CASSYSAVHTDTQYF.

This clone showed up just once. This rearrangement joins TRBV19 to TRBJ2-7; TRBD2 matches 9 bases. From germline, CDR1 is LNHDA and CDR2 SQIVND (reference sequence). V shed 6 bases and J 7 bases; nucleotides not matched to a gene: 10. CDR3 size: 14 residues. CDR3: CASSSRTSVVEQYF. The CDR3 region has the DNA TGTGCCAGTAGCTCCCGGACTAGCGTGGTGGAGCAGTACTTC.

The table lists this clone with a count of one. The J gene is TRBJ2-7, the V gene TRBV7-2; TRBD2 aligns across 14 bases. V dropped 1 base and J dropped 9; count of bases not matched to a gene: 14. The V gene's germline CDR1 is SGHTA and CDR2 FQGNSA. The CDR3 has 18 amino acids. CDR3 coding DNA: TGTGCCAGCAGCTTAGGAGCCGCCGGGACTAGCGGGAGTTCCGTGCAGTACTTC. It is translated as CASSLGAAGTSGSSVQYF.

The chain employs TRBV7-2 and TRBJ2-7; 10 bases fit TRBD1. J lost 2 bases, V lost 6 bases, and 7 bases had no gene match. Germline values: CDR1 SGHTA, CDR2 FQGNSA. CDR3 length: 15 amino acids. The CDR3 here is CASRFRGQGTYEQYF. The CDR3, as DNA: TGTGCCAGCAGATTTAGGGGACAGGGGACCTACGAGCAGTACTTC. The complete variable domain, with remaining parts taken from reference TRBV7-2 and TRBJ2-7, reads GAGVSQSPSNKVTEKGKDVELRCDPISGHTALYWYRQSLGQGLEFLIYFQGNSAPDKSGLPSDRFSAERTGGSVSTLTIQRTQQEDSAVYLCASRFRGQGTYEQYFGPGTRLTVT.

The genes are TRBV5-1 and TRBJ2-7; 9 bases fit TRBD1. Losses at the gene ends were 0 bases for V and 5 bases for J; bases not matched to a gene: 6. Germline-derived CDR1 and CDR2 are SGHRS and YFSETQ. The CDR3 is made up of 15 amino acids. The CDR3 sequence: CASSLGDRVGNEQYF. CDR3 nucleotides: TGCGCCAGCAGCTTGGGGGACAGGGTTGGAAACGAGCAGTACTTC.

V and J are TRBV7-2 and TRBJ2-1; no firm D call. The V end lost 5 bases, the J end lost 7 bases, and 9 bases lay between the germline ends. Germline assignment: CDR1 SGHTA and CDR2 FQGNSA. This CDR3 is built from 12 residues. Written as DNA, the CDR3 is TGTGCCAGCAGCCTCACGTCAAATGAGCAGTTCTTC. Translation gives CASSLTSNEQFF.

The chain links TRBV19 to TRBJ2-7, with D unclear. V gave up 3 bases and J gave up 6 bases, with 15 bases separating them. The CDR3 runs to 14 residues. In germline, CDR1 is LNHDA, CDR2 SQIVND (reference sequence). The CDR3 DNA reads TGTGCCAGTAGTATGGTTGGCGGAGTTGGCGAGCAGTACTTC. Its protein product is CASSMVGGVGEQYF. The full variable domain, in which reference TRBV19 and TRBJ2-7 provide the parts outside the CDR3, is DGGITQSPKYLFRKEGQNVTLSCEQNLNHDAMYWYRQDPGQGLRLIYYSQIVNDFQKGDIAEGYSVSREKKESFPLTVTSAQKNPTAFYLCASSMVGGVGEQYFGPGTRLTVT.

The chain uses TRBV15 and TRBJ1-1, with TRBD1 as a possible D gene (6 bases). The CDR3 extends over 12 amino acids. CDR1 LNHNV and CDR2 YYDKDF come from the germline V gene (reference sequence). V was clipped by 8 bases and J by 9 bases, with 16 bases between them. CDR3 sequence reads: CATGGTTDKAFF. CDR3 nucleotides: TGTGCCACCGGGGGCACGACGGATAAAGCTTTCTTT.

This sequence joins TRBV7-9 and TRBJ2-1; tentatively, D is TRBD1 (7 bases). CDR3 length: 12 residues. V was trimmed by 4 bases and J by 15 bases, leaving 16 bases between them. In germline, CDR1 is SEHNR, CDR2 FQNEAQ (reference sequence). CDR3 in amino acids: CASSSGDRGWFF. Written as DNA, the CDR3 is TGTGCCAGCAGCTCGGGGGACAGAGGGTGGTTCTTC.

This chain links TRBV9 with TRBJ2-6; 12 nucleotides agree with TRBD2. The CDR3 loop spans 18 amino acids. The V segment lost 4 bases and the J segment 3 bases; nucleotides outside the gene matches: 8. Germline V CDR1 and CDR2: SGDLS, YYNGEE. CDR3 amino acids: CASSPRLTSGSGANVLTF. The CDR3 DNA is TGTGCCAGCAGCCCCCGACTGACTAGCGGGAGTGGGGCCAACGTCCTGACTTTC. Full variable domain (remainder filled in from reference TRBV9 and TRBJ2-6): DSGVTQTPKHLITATGQRVTLRCSPRSGDLSVYWYQQSLDQGLQFLIQYYNGEERAKGNILERFSAQQFPDLHSELNLSSLELGDSALYFCASSPRLTSGSGANVLTFGAGSRLTVL.

The chain combines TRBV15 with TRBJ2-7; perhaps D is TRBD1 or TRBD2 (5 bases each). CDR1 is LNHNV and CDR2 is YYDKDF in the germline V gene (reference sequence). With 0 bases removed from V and 5 bases from J, the gap between germline ends came to 14 bases. CDR3 length: 15 residues. CDR3 protein: CATSRDPGTGDEQYF. CDR3 nucleotide sequence: TGTGCCACCAGCAGAGATCCAGGGACCGGGGACGAGCAGTACTTC. Supplemented by reference TRBV15 and TRBJ2-7, the full variable domain reads DAMVIQNPRYQVTQFGKPVTLSCSQTLNHNVMYWYQQKSSQAPKLLFHYYDKDFNNEADTPDNFQSRRPNTSFCFLDIRSPGLGDTAMYLCATSRDPGTGDEQYFGPGTRLTVT.

The V and J genes are TRBV19 and TRBJ2-3, with TRBD2 matching 11 bases. The CDR3 consists of 15 residues. V lost 6 bases to trimming and J lost 2 bases; unmatched junction nucleotides: 4. Germline CDR1 LNHDA, CDR2 SQIVND (reference sequence). The CDR3 nucleotides read TGTGCCAGTAGGGGGACTAGCGGACTCACAGATACGCAGTATTTT. Protein: CASRGTSGLTDTQYF. Filled out from reference TRBV19 and TRBJ2-3, the complete variable domain reads DGGITQSPKYLFRKEGQNVTLSCEQNLNHDAMYWYRQDPGQGLRLIYYSQIVNDFQKGDIAEGYSVSREKKESFPLTVTSAQKNPTAFYLCASRGTSGLTDTQYFGPGTRLTVL.

This clone was recorded only once. The rearrangement joins TRBV10-3 to TRBJ2-3; TRBD2 is a possible D gene (5 bases). CDR1 and CDR2 (germline): ENHRY, SYGVKD. Trimming took off 8 bases at V and 4 bases at J, with 13 bases between the two ends. This CDR3 contains 13 residues. The CDR3 bases are TGTGCCATCGGGAGTCCCGAGGCAGATACGCAGTATTTT. This encodes CAIGSPEADTQYF.